These T cell receptor beta chains were read from a single sample in a study of vaccination effects on CD4 cells after COVID-19. Measured with immunoSEQ multiplex PCR; TCRdb has only the in-frame clones, and not every one. The sample has approximately 70,000 clones, approximately 82% seen once. Their target antigens are unknown. Specimen: CD4+ T cells from PBMCs cultured with HCoV-229E spike peptides, collected after COVID-19 vaccination. These receptors came from a human donor who received a COVID-19 vaccine. Both conserved end residues are part of each CDR3. A D gene is named only where the DNA matches it firmly. Size is omitted from some rows. Given values are once, few, many or a class for expanded clones.

-	TRBV28	TRBJ2-1	-	TGTGCCATTGGTGTCGGTGGGGGATACAATGAGCAGTTCTTC	CAIGVGGGYNEQFF
-	TRBV19	TRBJ2-1	-	TGTGCCAGTAGTATAAGGGGGACTTCCACCTACAATGAGCAGTTCTTC	CASSIRGTSTYNEQFF
-	TRBV28	TRBJ2-1	TRBD1	TGTGCCAGTGGACAGGGAAGGTTCAATGAGCAGTTCTTC	CASGQGRFNEQFF
-	TRBV6-6	TRBJ2-2	TRBD2	TGTGCCAGCAGTTGGTCGGGGGGAGGGAGCACCGGGGAGCTGTTTTTT	CASSWSGGGSTGELFF
-	TRBV5-5	TRBJ1-6	TRBD1	TGTGCCAGCAGCTTGGGAGGGGGCCGGTCTAATTCACCCCTCCACTTT	CASSLGGGRSNSPLHF
-	TRBV18	TRBJ2-2	-	TGTGCCAGCTCTAACGTACAGGTCTCGAACACCGGGGAGCTGTTTTTT	CASSNVQVSNTGELFF
-	TRBV29-1	TRBJ1-2	-	TGCAGCGTTAAGGAACCCTATGGCTACACCTTC	CSVKEPYGYTF
-	TRBV27	TRBJ2-1	TRBD1	TGTGCCAGCAGGTCGGACAGGTCCTACAATGAGCAGTTCTTC	CASRSDRSYNEQFF
once	TRBV5-1	TRBJ2-2	-	TGCGCCAGCAGCTTGGGTGGGACATTTATTCTCGGGACCGGGGAGCTGTTTTTT	CASSLGGTFILGTGELFF
-	TRBV10-3	TRBJ1-5	-	TGTGCCATCAGTGAAAGCAATCAGCCCCAGCATTTT	CAISESNQPQHF
once	TRBV10-3	TRBJ2-1	TRBD2	TGTGCCATCAATTCCCTGACTAGCGGGGGAAATGAGCAGTTCTTC	CAINSLTSGGNEQFF
-	TRBV4-1	TRBJ1-4	-	TGCGCCAGCAGCCCCAATGGGAGGTCGGGCGAAAAACTGTTTTTT	CASSPNGRSGEKLFF
-	TRBV7-8	TRBJ2-1	TRBD2	TGTGCCAGCAGCCTCATAGCGGGGGGGCACTCTGAGCAGTTCTTC	CASSLIAGGHSEQFF
-	TRBV5-4	TRBJ2-3	-	TGTGCCAGCAGCTTGATACGTCAGGGCGGGCAGTATTTT	CASSLIRQGGQYF